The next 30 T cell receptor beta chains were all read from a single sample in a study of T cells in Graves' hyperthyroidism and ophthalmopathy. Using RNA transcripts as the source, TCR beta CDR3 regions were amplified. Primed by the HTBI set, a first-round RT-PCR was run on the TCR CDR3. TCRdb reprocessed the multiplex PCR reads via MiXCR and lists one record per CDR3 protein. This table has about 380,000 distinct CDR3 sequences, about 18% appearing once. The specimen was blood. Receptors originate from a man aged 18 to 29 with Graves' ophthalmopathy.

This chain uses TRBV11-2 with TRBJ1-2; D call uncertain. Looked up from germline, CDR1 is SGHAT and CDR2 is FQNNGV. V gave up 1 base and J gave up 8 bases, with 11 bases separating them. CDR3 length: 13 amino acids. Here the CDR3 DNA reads TGTGCCAGCAGCTTAGTCCTTGGGCAGGGCTACACCTTC. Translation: CASSLVLGQGYTF.

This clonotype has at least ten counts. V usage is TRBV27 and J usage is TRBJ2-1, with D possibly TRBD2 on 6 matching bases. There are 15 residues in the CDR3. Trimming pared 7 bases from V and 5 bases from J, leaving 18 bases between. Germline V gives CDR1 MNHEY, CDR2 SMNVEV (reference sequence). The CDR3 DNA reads TGTGCCAGCAAACAGGCGGGGAGAGGCGACAATGAGCAGTTCTTC. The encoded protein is CASKQAGRGDNEQFF.

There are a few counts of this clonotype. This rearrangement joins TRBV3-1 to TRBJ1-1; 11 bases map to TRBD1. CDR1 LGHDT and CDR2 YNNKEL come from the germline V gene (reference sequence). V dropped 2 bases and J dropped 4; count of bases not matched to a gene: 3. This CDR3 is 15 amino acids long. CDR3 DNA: TGTGCCAGCAGCCAACCCGGGACAGGGGGCACTGAAGCTTTCTTT. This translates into CASSQPGTGGTEAFF.

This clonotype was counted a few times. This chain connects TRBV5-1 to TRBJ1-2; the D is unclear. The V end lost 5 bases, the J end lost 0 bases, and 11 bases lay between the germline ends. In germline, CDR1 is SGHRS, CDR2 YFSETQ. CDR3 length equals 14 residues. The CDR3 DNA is TGCGCCAGCAGGGAGGACTTGTCTAACTATGGCTACACCTTC. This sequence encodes CASREDLSNYGYTF.

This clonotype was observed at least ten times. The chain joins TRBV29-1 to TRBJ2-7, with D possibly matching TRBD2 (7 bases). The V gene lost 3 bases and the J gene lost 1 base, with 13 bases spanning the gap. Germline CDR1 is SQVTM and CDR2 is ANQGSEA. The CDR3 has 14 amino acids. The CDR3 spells CSVELQGGSYEQYF. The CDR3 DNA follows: TGCAGCGTTGAGTTACAGGGAGGGTCCTACGAGCAGTACTTC.

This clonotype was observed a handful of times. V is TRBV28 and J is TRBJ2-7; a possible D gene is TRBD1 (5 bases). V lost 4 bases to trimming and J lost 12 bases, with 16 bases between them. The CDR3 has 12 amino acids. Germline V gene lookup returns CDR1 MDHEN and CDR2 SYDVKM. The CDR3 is CASSSTRTPLYF. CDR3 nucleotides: TGTGCCAGCAGTTCAACCCGGACACCGCTGTACTTC.

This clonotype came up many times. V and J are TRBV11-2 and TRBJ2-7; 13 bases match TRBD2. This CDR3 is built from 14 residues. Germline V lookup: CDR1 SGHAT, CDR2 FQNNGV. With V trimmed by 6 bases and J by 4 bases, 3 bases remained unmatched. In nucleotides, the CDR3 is TGTGCCAGCAGACAACTAGCGGGGGGGTACGAGCAGTACTTC. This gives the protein CASRQLAGGYEQYF.

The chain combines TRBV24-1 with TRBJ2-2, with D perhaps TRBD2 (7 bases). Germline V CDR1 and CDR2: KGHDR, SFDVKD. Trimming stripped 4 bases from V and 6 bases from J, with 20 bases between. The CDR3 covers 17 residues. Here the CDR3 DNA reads TGTGCCACCAGTGACCCCCCGGGGGCGGGGGATGCCGGGGAGCTGTTTTTT. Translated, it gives CATSDPPGAGDAGELFF.

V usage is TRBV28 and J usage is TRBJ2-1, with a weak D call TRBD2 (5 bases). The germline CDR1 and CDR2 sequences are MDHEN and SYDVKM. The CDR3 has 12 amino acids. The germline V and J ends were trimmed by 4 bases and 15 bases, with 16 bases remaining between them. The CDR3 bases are TGTGCCAGCAGTTCCGCGACACTTCGGGGGTTCTTC. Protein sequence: CASSSATLRGFF. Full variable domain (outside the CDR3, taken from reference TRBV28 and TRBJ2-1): DVKVTQSSRYLVKRTGEKVFLECVQDMDHENMFWYRQDPGLGLRLIYFSYDVKMKEKGDIPEGYSVSREKKERFSLILESASTNQTSMYLCASSSATLRGFFGPGTRLTVL.

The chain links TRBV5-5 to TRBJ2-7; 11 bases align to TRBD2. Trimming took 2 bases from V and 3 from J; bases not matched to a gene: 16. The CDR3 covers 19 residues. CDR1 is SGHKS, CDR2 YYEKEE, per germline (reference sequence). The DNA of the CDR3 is TGTGCCAGCAGCTTAGGGGCAGAAGTAGCGGGGGGGCCGGGCTACGAGCAGTACTTC. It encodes CASSLGAEVAGGPGYEQYF.

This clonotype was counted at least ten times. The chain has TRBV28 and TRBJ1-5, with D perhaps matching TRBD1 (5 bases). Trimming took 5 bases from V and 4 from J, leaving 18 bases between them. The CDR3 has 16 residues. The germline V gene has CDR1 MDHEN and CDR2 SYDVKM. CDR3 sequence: CASSRILPGWNQPQHF. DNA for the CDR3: TGTGCCAGCAGTCGTATATTACCAGGGTGGAATCAGCCCCAGCATTTT.

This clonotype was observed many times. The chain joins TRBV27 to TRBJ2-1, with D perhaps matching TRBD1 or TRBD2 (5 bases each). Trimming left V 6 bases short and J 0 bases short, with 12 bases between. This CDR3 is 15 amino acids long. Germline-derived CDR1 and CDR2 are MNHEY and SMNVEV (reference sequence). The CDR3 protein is CASSFGDASYNEQFF. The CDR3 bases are TGTGCCAGCAGCTTCGGGGACGCCTCCTACAATGAGCAGTTCTTC.

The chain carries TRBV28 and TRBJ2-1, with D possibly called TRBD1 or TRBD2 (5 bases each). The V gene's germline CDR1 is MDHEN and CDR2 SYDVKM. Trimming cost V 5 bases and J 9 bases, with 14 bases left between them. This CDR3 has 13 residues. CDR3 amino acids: CASSTGARGEQFF. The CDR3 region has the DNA TGTGCCAGCAGTACCGGGGCTAGGGGTGAGCAGTTCTTC. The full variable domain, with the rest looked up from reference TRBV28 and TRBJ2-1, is DVKVTQSSRYLVKRTGEKVFLECVQDMDHENMFWYRQDPGLGLRLIYFSYDVKMKEKGDIPEGYSVSREKKERFSLILESASTNQTSMYLCASSTGARGEQFFGPGTRLTVL.

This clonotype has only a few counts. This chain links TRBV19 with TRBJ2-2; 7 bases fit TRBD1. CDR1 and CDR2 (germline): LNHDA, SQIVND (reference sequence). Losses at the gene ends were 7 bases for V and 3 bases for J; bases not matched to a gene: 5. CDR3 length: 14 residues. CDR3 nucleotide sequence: TGTGCCAGTAAGGGGCAGGGGGACACCGGGGAGCTGTTTTTT. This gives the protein CASKGQGDTGELFF. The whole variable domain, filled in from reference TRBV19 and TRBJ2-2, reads DGGITQSPKYLFRKEGQNVTLSCEQNLNHDAMYWYRQDPGQGLRLIYYSQIVNDFQKGDIAEGYSVSREKKESFPLTVTSAQKNPTAFYLCASKGQGDTGELFFGEGSRLTVL.

CDR3 amino acids: CASSPPGGAFHEQFF. CDR3 nucleotide sequence: TGTGCCAGCTCACCACCGGGGGGAGCCTTTCATGAGCAGTTCTTC. The chain joins TRBV18 to TRBJ2-1; a weak D match, TRBD2 (6 bases). Germline V gives CDR1 KGHSH, CDR2 LQKENI. V lost 0 bases, J lost 8 bases, and 14 bases lay in between. The CDR3 spans 15 residues.

This CDR3 reads CASSLGPLGGPQHF. CDR3 nucleotides: TGTGCCAGCAGTTTGGGACCGCTGGGGGGGCCCCAGCATTTT. The genes are TRBV27 and TRBJ1-5; TRBD1 might be the D (5 bases). This CDR3 has 14 amino acids. The germline V gene encodes CDR1 MNHEY and CDR2 SMNVEV (reference sequence). Trimming left V 3 bases short and J 9 bases short, with 15 bases between.

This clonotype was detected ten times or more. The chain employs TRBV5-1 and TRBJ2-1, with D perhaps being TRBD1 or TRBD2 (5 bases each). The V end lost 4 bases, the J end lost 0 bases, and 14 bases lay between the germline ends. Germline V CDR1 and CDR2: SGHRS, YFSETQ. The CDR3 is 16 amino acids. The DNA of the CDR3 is TGCGCCAGCAGCCCAATCAGGGAGAGCTCCTACAATGAGCAGTTCTTC. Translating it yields CASSPIRESSYNEQFF. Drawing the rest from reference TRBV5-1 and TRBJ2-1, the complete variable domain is KAGVTQTPRYLIKTRGQQVTLSCSPISGHRSVSWYQQTPGQGLQFLFEYFSETQRNKGNFPGRFSGRQFSNSRSEMNVSTLELGDSALYLCASSPIRESSYNEQFFGPGTRLTVL.

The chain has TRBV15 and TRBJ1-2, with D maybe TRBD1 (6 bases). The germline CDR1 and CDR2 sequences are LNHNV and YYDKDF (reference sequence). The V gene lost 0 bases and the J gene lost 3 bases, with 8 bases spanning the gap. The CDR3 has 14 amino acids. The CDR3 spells CATSRERGDYGYTF. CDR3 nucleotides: TGTGCCACCAGCAGAGAGAGGGGGGACTATGGCTACACCTTC. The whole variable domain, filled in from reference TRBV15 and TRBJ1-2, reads DAMVIQNPRYQVTQFGKPVTLSCSQTLNHNVMYWYQQKSSQAPKLLFHYYDKDFNNEADTPDNFQSRRPNTSFCFLDIRSPGLGDTAMYLCATSRERGDYGYTFGSGTRLTVV.

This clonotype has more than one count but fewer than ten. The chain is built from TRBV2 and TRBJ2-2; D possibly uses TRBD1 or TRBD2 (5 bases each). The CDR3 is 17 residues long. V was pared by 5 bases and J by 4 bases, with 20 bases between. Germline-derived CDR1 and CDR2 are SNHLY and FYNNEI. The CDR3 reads CASSPRGVRQSTGELFF. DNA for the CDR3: TGTGCCAGCAGTCCCCGAGGGGTCCGACAGAGCACCGGGGAGCTGTTTTTT. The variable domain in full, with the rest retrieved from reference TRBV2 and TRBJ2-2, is EPEVTQTPSHQVTQMGQEVILRCVPISNHLYFYWYRQILGQKVEFLVSFYNNEISEKSEIFDDQFSVERPDGSNFTLKIRSTKLEDSAMYFCASSPRGVRQSTGELFFGEGSRLTVL.

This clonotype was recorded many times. In DNA, the CDR3 is TGTGCCAGCAGCAACGACTTTGCCTCCTACGAGCAGTACTTC. This sequence encodes CASSNDFASYEQYF. V is TRBV7-2 and J is TRBJ2-7; D remains ambiguous. V was pared by 5 bases and J by 0 bases, with 11 bases between. This CDR3 has 14 amino acids. In germline, CDR1 is SGHTA, CDR2 FQGNSA. Using reference TRBV7-2 and TRBJ2-7 for the parts outside the CDR3, the full variable domain is GAGVSQSPSNKVTEKGKDVELRCDPISGHTALYWYRQSLGQGLEFLIYFQGNSAPDKSGLPSDRFSAERTGGSVSTLTIQRTQQEDSAVYLCASSNDFASYEQYFGPGTRLTVT.

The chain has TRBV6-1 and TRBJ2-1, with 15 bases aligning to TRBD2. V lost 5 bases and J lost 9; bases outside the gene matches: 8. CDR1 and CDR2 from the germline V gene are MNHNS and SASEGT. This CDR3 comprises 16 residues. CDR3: CASSKGTSGGRGEQFF. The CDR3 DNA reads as TGTGCCAGCAGTAAAGGGACTAGCGGGGGGCGGGGTGAGCAGTTCTTC.

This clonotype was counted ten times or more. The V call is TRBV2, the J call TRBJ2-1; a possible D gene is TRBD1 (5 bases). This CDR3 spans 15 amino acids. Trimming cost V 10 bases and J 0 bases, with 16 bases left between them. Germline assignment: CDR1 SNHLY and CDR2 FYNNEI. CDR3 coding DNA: TGTGCCACAATACTCGCAGGGTTCTCCTACAATGAGCAGTTCTTC. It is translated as CATILAGFSYNEQFF.

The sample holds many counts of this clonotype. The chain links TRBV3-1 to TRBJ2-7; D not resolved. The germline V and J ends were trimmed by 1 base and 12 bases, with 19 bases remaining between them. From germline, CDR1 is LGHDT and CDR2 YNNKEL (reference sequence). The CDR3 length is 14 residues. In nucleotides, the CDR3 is TGTGCCAGCAGCCAAGTCTCTGCCGGGCCGCCGGGGTACTTC. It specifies CASSQVSAGPPGYF.

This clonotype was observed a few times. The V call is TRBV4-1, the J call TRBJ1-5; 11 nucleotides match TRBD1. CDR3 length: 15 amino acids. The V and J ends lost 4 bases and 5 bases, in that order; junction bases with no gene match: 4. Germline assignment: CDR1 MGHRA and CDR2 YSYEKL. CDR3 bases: TGCGCCAGCAGCCCTAGGGGACAGGGGGATCAGCCCCAGCATTTT. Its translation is CASSPRGQGDQPQHF.

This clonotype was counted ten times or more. Here the CDR3 DNA reads TGCAGTGCTAGAGATAGGAGTGGCACGGTGTACAATGAGCAGTTCTTC. This translates into CSARDRSGTVYNEQFF. This sequence joins TRBV20-1 and TRBJ2-1; D is unclear. This CDR3 has 16 amino acids. V gave up 0 bases and J gave up 4 bases, with 16 bases separating them. Germline CDR1 and CDR2: DFQATT and SNEGSKA (reference sequence).

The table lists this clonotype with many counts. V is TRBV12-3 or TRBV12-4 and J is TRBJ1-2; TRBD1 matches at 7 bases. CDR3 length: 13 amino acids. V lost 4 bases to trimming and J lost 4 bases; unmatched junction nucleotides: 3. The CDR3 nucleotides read TGTGCCAGCAGTTCCGGGACAGTCTATGGCTACACCTTC. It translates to CASSSGTVYGYTF.

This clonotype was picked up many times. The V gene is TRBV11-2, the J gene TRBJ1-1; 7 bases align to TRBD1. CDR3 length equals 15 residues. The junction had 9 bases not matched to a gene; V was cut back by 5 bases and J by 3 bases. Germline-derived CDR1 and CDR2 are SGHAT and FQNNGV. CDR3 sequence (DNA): TGTGCCAGCAGCCCAGGGACAGACTCTCACACTGAAGCTTTCTTT. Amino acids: CASSPGTDSHTEAFF.

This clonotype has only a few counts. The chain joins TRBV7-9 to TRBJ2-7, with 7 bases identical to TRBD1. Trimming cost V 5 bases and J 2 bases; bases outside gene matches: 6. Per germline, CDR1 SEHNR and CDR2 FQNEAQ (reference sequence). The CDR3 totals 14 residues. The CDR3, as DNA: TGTGCCAGCAGCCACGACAGGGTGACCTACGAGCAGTACTTC. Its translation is CASSHDRVTYEQYF.

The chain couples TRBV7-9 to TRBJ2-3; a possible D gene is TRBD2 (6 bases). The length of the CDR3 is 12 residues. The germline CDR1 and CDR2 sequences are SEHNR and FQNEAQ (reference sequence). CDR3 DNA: TGTGCGGGGGGAGCCAGCACAGATACGCAGTATTTT. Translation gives CAGGASTDTQYF.

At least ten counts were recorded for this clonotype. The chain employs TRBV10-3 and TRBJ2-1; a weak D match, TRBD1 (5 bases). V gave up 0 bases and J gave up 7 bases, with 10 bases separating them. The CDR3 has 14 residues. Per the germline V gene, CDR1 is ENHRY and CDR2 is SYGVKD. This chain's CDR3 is CAISESRGKNEQFF. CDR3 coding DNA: TGTGCCATCAGTGAGTCTAGGGGTAAGAATGAGCAGTTCTTC.